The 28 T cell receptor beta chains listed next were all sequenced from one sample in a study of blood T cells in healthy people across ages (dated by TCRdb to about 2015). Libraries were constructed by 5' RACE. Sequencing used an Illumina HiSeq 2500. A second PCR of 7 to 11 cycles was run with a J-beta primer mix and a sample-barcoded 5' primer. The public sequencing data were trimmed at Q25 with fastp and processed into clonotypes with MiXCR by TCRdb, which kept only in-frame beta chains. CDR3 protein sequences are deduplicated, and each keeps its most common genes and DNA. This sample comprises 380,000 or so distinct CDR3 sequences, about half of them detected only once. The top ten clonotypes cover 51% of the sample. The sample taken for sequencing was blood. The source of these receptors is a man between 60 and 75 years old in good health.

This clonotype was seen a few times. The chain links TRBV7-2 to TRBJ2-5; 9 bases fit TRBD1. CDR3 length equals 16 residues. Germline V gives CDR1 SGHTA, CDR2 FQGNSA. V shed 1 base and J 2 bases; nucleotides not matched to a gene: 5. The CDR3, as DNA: TGTGCCAGCAGCTTAGGGGACAGGGCGAGGCAAGAGACCCAGTACTTC. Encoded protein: CASSLGDRARQETQYF.

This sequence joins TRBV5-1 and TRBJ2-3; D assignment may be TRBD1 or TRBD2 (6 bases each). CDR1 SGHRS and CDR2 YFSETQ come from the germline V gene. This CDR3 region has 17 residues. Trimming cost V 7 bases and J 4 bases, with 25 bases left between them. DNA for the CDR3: TGCGCCAGCGTCTCCGCGCCCGGGGGCGGGCGATCAGATACGCAGTATTTT. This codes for CASVSAPGGGRSDTQYF.

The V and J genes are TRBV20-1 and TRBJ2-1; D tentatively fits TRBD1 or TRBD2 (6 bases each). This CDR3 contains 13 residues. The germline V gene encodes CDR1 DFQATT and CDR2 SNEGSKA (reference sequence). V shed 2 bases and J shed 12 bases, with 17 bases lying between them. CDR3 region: CSARMGGGGVQFF. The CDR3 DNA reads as TGCAGTGCTAGAATGGGGGGCGGCGGGGTGCAGTTCTTC.

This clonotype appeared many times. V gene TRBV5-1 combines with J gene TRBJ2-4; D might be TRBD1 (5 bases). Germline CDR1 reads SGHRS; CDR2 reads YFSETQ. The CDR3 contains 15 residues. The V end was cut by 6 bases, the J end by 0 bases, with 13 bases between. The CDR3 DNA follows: TGCGCCAGCATTTCAGGGAAGCTAGCCAAAAACATTCAGTACTTC. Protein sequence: CASISGKLAKNIQYF.

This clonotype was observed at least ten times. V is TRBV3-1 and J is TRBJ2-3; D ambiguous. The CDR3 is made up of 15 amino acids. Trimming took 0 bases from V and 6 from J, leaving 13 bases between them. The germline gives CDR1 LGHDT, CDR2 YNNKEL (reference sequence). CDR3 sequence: CASSQDGTVRDTQYF. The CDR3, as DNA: TGTGCCAGCAGCCAAGATGGAACCGTTCGTGATACGCAGTATTTT.

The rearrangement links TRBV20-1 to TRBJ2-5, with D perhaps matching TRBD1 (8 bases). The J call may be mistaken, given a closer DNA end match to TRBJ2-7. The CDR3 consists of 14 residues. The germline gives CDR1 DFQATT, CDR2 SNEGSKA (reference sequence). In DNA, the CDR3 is TGCAGTGCTTACAGCGGGGACAGGAACTACGAGCAGTACTTC. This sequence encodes CSAYSGDRNYEQYF.

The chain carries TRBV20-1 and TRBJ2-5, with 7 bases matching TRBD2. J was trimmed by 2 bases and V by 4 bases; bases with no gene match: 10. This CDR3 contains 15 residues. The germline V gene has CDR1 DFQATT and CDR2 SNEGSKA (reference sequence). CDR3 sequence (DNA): TGCAGTGCTACCTCGAGGACTAGGCGGCAAGAGACCCAGTACTTC. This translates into CSATSRTRRQETQYF.

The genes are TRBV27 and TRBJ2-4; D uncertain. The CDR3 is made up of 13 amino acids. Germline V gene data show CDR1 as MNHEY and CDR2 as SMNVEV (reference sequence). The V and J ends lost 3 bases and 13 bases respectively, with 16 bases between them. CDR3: CASSFLGYNEQYF. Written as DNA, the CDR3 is TGTGCCAGCAGTTTCCTGGGCTACAATGAGCAGTACTTC.

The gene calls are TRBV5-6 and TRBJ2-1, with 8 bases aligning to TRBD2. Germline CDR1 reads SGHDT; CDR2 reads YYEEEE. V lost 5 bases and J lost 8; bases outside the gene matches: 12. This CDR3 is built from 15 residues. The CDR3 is CASRKRRGAGDEQFF. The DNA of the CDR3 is TGTGCCAGCAGAAAGCGGCGGGGGGCAGGTGATGAGCAGTTCTTC.

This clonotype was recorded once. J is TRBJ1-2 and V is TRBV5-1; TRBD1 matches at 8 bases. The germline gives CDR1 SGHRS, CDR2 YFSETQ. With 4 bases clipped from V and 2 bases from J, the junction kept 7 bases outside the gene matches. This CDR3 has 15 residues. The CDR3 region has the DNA TGCGCCAGCAGCCCCGGACAGGGTGAGAACTATGGCTACACCTTC. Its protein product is CASSPGQGENYGYTF.

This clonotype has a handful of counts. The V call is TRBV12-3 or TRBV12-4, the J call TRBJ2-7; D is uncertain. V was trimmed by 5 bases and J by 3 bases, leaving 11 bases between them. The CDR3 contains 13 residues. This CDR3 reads CASSLRVLYEQYF. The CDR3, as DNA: TGTGCCAGCAGTCTGCGAGTCCTCTACGAGCAGTACTTC.

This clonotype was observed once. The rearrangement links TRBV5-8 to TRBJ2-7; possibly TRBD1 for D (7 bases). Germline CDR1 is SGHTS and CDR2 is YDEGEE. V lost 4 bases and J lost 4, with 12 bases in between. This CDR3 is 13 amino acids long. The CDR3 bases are TGTGCCAGCAGCGCGGGACAGCATTACGAGCAGTACTTC. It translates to CASSAGQHYEQYF.

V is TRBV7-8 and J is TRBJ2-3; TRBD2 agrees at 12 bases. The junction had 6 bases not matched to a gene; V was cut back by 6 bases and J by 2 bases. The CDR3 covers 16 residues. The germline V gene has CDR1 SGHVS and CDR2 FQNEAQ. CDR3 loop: CASRSTSGSPTDTQYF. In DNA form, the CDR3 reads TGTGCCAGCAGGTCGACTAGCGGGAGCCCCACAGATACGCAGTATTTT.

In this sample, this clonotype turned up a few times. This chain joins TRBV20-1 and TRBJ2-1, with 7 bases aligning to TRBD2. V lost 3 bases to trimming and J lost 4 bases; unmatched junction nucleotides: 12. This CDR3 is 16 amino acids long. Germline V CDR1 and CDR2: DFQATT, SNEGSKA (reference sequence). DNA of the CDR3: TGCAGTGCTAGCCCTGGGAGCGGGGAGAAATACAATGAGCAGTTCTTC. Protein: CSASPGSGEKYNEQFF.

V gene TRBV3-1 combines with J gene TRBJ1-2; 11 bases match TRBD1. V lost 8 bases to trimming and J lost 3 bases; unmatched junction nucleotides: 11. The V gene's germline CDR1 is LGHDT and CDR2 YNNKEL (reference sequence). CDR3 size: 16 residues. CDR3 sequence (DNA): TGTGCCAGCGGCCGACCTGCGGGACAGGGGGACTATGGCTACACCTTC. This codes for CASGRPAGQGDYGYTF.

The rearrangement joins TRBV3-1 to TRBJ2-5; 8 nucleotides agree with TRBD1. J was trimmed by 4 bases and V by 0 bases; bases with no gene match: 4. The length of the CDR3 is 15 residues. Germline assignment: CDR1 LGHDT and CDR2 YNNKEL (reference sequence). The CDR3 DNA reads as TGTGCCAGCAGCCAAGACCCACAGGGGGGAGAGACCCAGTACTTC. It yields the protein CASSQDPQGGETQYF.

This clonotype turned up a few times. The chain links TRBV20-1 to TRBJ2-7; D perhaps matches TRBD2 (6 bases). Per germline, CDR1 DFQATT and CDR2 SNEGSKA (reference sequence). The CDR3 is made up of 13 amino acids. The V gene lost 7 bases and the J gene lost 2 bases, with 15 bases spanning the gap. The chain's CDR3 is CSVRAEGPYEQYF. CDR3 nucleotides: TGCAGTGTGAGGGCGGAGGGGCCCTACGAGCAGTACTTC.

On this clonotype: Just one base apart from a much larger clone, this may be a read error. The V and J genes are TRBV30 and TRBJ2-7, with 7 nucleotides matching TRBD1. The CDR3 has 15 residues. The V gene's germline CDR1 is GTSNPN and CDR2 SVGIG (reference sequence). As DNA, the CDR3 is TGTGCCTGGAGCGCCCCATCAAGGACAGGCTACAAGCAGTACTTC. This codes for CAWSAPSRTGYKQYF.

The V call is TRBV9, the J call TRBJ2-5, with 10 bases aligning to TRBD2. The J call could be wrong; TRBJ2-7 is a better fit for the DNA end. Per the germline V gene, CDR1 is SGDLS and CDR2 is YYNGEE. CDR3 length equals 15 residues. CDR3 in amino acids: CASSVATSGPYEQYF. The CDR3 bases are TGTGCCAGCAGCGTAGCGACTAGCGGGCCCTACGAGCAGTACTTC.

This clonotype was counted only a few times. The CDR3 reads CASSLRTQGMETQYF. The CDR3 region has the DNA TGTGCCAGCAGCCTCAGAACCCAAGGGATGGAGACCCAGTACTTC. The chain is built from TRBV3-1 and TRBJ2-5; D remains unclear. Trimming removed 4 bases from V and 5 bases from J, with 17 bases in between. Germline loops: CDR1 LGHDT, CDR2 YNNKEL (reference sequence). The CDR3 is 15 amino acids.

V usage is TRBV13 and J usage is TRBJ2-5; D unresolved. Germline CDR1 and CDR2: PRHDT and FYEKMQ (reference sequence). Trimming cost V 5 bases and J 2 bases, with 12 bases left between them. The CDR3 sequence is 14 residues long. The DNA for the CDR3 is TGTGCCAGCAGCCCGAACGGACGGCAAGAGACCCAGTACTTC. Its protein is CASSPNGRQETQYF.

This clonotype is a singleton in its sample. The CDR3 spells CASSLYTPTGGAETQYF. In DNA form, the CDR3 reads TGTGCCAGCAGTTTATATACCCCGACAGGGGGAGCAGAGACCCAGTACTTC. The chain couples TRBV28 to TRBJ2-7; 9 bases are shared with TRBD1. TRBJ2-5 explains the end of the DNA better; the J call may be wrong. The CDR3 runs 17 residues. Germline values: CDR1 MDHEN, CDR2 SYDVKM.

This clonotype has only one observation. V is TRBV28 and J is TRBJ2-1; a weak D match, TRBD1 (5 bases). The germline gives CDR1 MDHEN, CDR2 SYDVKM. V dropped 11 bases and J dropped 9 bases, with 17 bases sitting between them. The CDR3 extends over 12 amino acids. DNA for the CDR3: TGTGCCGTAGCCGCCAGGGCGTCTGAGCAGTTCTTC. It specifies CAVAARASEQFF.

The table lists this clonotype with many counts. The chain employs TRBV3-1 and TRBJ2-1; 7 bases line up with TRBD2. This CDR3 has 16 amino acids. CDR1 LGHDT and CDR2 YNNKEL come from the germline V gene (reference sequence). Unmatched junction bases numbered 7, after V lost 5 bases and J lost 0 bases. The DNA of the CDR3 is TGTGCCAGCAGCTTAGCGGGCGCCAGCTCCTACAATGAGCAGTTCTTC. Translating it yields CASSLAGASSYNEQFF.

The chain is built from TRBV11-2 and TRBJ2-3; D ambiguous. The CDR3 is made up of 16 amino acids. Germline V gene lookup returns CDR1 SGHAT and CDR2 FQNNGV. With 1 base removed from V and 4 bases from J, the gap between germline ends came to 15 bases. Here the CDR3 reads CASSLAPVLGADTQYF. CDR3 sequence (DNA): TGTGCCAGCAGCTTAGCCCCCGTACTTGGTGCAGATACGCAGTATTTT.

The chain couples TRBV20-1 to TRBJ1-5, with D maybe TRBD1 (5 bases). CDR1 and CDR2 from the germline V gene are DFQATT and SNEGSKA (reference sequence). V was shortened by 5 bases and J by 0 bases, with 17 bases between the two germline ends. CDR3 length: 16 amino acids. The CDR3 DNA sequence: TGCAGTGCTGGACCCCAGGGAGGAGGTAGCAATCAGCCCCAGCATTTT. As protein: CSAGPQGGGSNQPQHF.

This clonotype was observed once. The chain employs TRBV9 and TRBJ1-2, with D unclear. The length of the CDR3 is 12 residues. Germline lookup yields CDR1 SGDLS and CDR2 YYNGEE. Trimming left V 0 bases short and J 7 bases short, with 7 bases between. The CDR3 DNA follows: TGTGCCAGCAGCGTAGGGACGTCTGGCTACACCTTC. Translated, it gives CASSVGTSGYTF.

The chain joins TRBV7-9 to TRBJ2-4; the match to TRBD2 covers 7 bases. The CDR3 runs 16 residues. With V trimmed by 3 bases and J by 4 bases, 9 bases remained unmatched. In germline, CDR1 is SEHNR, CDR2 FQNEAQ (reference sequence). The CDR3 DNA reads TGTGCCAGCAGCTTGGGGGGGGGTCGTCCAAAAAACATTCAGTACTTC. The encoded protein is CASSLGGGRPKNIQYF. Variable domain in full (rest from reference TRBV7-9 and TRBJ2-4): DTGVSQNPRHKITKRGQNVTFRCDPISEHNRLYWYRQTLGQGPEFLTYFQNEAQLEKSRLLSDRFSAERPKGSFSTLEIQRTEQGDSAMYLCASSLGGGRPKNIQYFGAGTRLSVL.